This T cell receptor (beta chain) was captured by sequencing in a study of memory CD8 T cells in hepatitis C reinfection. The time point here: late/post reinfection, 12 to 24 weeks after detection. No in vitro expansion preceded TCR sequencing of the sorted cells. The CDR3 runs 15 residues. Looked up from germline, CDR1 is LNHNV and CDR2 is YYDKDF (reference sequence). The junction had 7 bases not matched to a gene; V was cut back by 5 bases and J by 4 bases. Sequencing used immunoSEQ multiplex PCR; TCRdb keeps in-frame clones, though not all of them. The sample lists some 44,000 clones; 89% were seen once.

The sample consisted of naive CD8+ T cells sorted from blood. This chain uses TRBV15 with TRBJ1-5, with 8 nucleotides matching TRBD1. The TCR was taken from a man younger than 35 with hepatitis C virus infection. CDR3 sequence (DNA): TGTGCCACCAGCGGCAGGGGGCACATAAATCAGCCCCAGCATTTT. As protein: CATSGRGHINQPQHF.